The following is a T cell receptor (beta chain) sequence with its context. Its antigen is undetermined. The sample originates from a study of cytomegalovirus exposure and HLA in healthy donors. Across the whole study: The roughly 130 validation repertoires were reported in a later analysis to have been generated on the same platform as the roughly 630 first-cohort repertoires. Notes on the study in general: The authors listed around 150 TCR beta chains as cytomegalovirus-associated.

The donors were in the roughly 130-subject validation cohort; that cohort was separate from the roughly 680-subject first cohort. Data came from immunoSEQ multiplex PCR; TCRdb stores just in-frame clones and leaves some out. This sample yields tens of thousands of clones, of which just under 85% are seen a single time; approximately 3% belongs to the top ten. Germline assignment: CDR1 MGHRA and CDR2 YSYEKL. V lost 4 bases and J lost 1, with 7 bases in between. The CDR3 length is 13 residues. This rearrangement joins TRBV4-1 to TRBJ1-1; D ambiguous. The TCR comes from a man aged 25 to 40 in good health and CMV-seronegative. Material: PBMCs. CDR3 in amino acids: CASSPTPNTEAFF. In nucleotides, the CDR3 is TGCGCCAGCAGCCCGACTCCGAACACTGAAGCTTTCTTT.